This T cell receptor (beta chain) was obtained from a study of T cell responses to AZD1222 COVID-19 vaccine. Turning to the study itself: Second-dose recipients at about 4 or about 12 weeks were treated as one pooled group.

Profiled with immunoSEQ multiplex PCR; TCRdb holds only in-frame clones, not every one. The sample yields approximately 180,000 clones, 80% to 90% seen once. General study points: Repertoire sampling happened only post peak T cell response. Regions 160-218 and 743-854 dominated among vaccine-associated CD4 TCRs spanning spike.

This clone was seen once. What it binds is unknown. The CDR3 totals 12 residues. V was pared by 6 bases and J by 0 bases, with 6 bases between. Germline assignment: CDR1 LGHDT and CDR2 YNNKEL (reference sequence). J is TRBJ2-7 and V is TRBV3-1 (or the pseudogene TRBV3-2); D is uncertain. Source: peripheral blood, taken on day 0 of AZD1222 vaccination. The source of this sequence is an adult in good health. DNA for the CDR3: TGTGCCAGCAGTTTTAGCTCCTACGAGCAGTACTTC. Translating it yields CASSFSSYEQYF.